The next 10 T cell receptor beta chains were all read from a single sample in a study of cytomegalovirus exposure and HLA in healthy donors. PCR involved 60 Vbeta and 13 Jbeta primers. Repertoires were generated with immunoSEQ multiplex PCR, while TCRdb's copy carries only in-frame clones and drops some. The sample has 100,000 to 150,000 clones; the top ten hold 1.5% to 2%. Specimen: PBMCs. The receptors here all came from a woman in her forties in good health and CMV-seropositive.

V and J are TRBV7-8 and TRBJ2-3, with TRBD2 identical over 8 bases. The CDR3 consists of 14 residues. V was pared by 4 bases and J by 3 bases, with 3 bases of the junction left unmatched. Germline V gene data show CDR1 as SGHVS and CDR2 as FQNEAQ. CDR3 DNA: TGTGCCAGCAGCTCCTTAGCGGGAACAGATACGCAGTATTTT. Encoded protein: CASSSLAGTDTQYF.

The rearrangement links TRBV6-1 to TRBJ1-1; 10 bases align to TRBD1. The CDR3 contains 14 residues. CDR1 is MNHNS, CDR2 SASEGT, per germline. Trimming cost V 3 bases and J 5 bases; bases outside gene matches: 3. CDR3 in amino acids: CASSETGGFTEAFF. The CDR3 nucleotides are TGTGCCAGCAGTGAGACAGGGGGCTTTACTGAAGCTTTCTTT.

The chain is built from TRBV16 and TRBJ1-3, with a weak D call TRBD1 (5 bases). The CDR3 has 16 residues. Germline V gene data show CDR1 as KGHSY and CDR2 as FQNENV. V was cut by 2 bases and J by 0 bases, with 11 bases left in between. CDR3 nucleotides: TGTGCCAGCAGCCAACCGCGGGGCCTCTCTGGAAACACCATATATTTT. This gives the protein CASSQPRGLSGNTIYF.

This sequence joins TRBV29-1 and TRBJ1-3; a weak D match, TRBD1 (6 bases). Per the germline V gene, CDR1 is SQVTM and CDR2 is ANQGSEA. The CDR3 spans 14 residues. Between the trimmed V and J ends, which lost 6 bases and 2 bases, there was a span of 14 bases. The CDR3 region is CSVPVQGPGNTIYF. DNA of the CDR3: TGCAGCGTCCCCGTACAGGGCCCTGGAAACACCATATATTTT.

V gene TRBV27 combines with J gene TRBJ1-5, with 7 bases that match TRBD1. The germline V gene encodes CDR1 MNHEY and CDR2 SMNVEV (reference sequence). V was pared by 0 bases and J by 1 base, with 3 bases of the junction left unmatched. CDR3 length: 16 residues. In DNA, the CDR3 is TGTGCCAGCAGTTTATCGACAGGGTCGAGCAATCAGCCCCAGCATTTT. This codes for CASSLSTGSSNQPQHF.

V gene TRBV30 combines with J gene TRBJ2-1, with a weak D call TRBD2 (6 bases). CDR3 length: 14 residues. Germline lookup yields CDR1 GTSNPN and CDR2 SVGIG (reference sequence). Trimming left V 3 bases short and J 0 bases short, with 9 bases between. For the CDR3, the DNA is TGTGCCTGGAGGGGACTCTCCTCCTACAATGAGCAGTTCTTC. It translates to CAWRGLSSYNEQFF.

V gene TRBV6-6 combines with J gene TRBJ1-5; TRBD1 matches at 9 bases. Unmatched junction bases numbered 9, after V lost 7 bases and J lost 8 bases. CDR1 is MNHNY, CDR2 SVGAGI, per germline (reference sequence). The CDR3 runs to 14 residues. This chain's CDR3 is CASTPTGGTEPQHF. The CDR3 DNA reads as TGTGCCAGCACACCGACAGGGGGGACGGAGCCCCAGCATTTT.

This rearrangement joins TRBV13 to TRBJ2-7; 12 bases fit TRBD2. The V gene end was trimmed by 5 bases and the J gene end by 6 bases; junction bases not matched to a gene: 5. From germline, CDR1 is PRHDT and CDR2 FYEKMQ (reference sequence). The CDR3 has 14 residues. CDR3 nucleotides: TGTGCCAGCAGCCCCTCGGGACTAGCGGGCGAGCAGTACTTC. Residues: CASSPSGLAGEQYF.

On this clone itself: This sample includes further DNA sequences coding for the same CDR3. This rearrangement joins TRBV30 to TRBJ2-5; D perhaps matches TRBD1 (6 bases). Germline CDR1 is GTSNPN and CDR2 is SVGIG (reference sequence). Trimming removed 2 bases from V and 3 bases from J, with 7 bases in between. The CDR3 covers 12 residues. The CDR3 region has the DNA TGTGCCTGGAGTCAGGGGAAAGAGACCCAGTACTTC. Translating gives CAWSQGKETQYF.

The chain combines TRBV5-1 with TRBJ2-1; 8 bases align to TRBD1. This CDR3 is 15 amino acids long. The V and J ends lost 1 base and 2 bases, in that order; junction bases with no gene match: 2. The germline CDR1 and CDR2 sequences are SGHRS and YFSETQ. The CDR3 coding sequence is TGCGCCAGCAGCTTGACAGGGGGTCCCTACAATGAGCAGTTCTTC. The encoded protein is CASSLTGGPYNEQFF.